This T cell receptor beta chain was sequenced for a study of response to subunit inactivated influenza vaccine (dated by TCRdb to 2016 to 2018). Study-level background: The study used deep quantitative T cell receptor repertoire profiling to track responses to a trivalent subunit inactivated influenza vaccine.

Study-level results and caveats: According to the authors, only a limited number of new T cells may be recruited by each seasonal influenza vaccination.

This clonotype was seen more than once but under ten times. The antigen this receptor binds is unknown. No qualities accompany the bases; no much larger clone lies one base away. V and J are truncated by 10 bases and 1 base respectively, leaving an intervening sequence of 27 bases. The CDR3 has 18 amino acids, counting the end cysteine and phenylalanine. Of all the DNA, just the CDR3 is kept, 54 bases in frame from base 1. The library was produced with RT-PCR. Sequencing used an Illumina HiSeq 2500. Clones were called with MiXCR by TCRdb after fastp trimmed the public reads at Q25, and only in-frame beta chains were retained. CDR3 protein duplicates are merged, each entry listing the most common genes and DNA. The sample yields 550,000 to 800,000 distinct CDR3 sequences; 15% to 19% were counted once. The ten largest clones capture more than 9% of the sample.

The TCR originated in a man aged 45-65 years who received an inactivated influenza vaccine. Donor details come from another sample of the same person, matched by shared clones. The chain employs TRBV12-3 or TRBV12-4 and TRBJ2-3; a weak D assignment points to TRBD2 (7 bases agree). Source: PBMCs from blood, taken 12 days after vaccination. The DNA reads TGTGCCACCCTCCGACGGGGGGCAATAAATACTGGCACAGATACGCAGTATTTT. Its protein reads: CATLRRGAINTGTDTQYF.